This T cell receptor beta chain emerged from a study of T cells in Graves' hyperthyroidism and ophthalmopathy. The CDR3 is 15 amino acids. The V end lost 3 bases, the J end lost 4 bases, and 13 bases lay between the germline ends. RNA transcripts provided the source from which TCR beta CDR3 regions were amplified. HTBI primers drove first-round RT-PCR of the TCR CDR3. TCRdb reanalysed the multiplex PCR reads using MiXCR and keeps one entry per CDR3 protein. The sample has hundreds of thousands of distinct CDR3 sequences; approximately 25% are singletons. This clonotype has a handful of counts. The antigen is unknown. Points from the study as a whole: Clonotypes that were expanded in thyroid above 0.001 mostly appeared in blood too.

The chain combines TRBV12-3 or TRBV12-4 with TRBJ1-3; no firm D call. Specimen: blood. The source is a woman in her 30s with Graves' ophthalmopathy. The CDR3 DNA follows: TGTGCCAGCAGTTTGGGTTGGGCAGGAGGAAACACCATATATTTT. Translating gives CASSLGWAGGNTIYF.